This T cell receptor beta chain originates from a study of liver allograft versus peripheral blood T cells. Study details: Transplanted-liver and recipient peripheral blood T cell receptor repertoires were compared.

CDR1 LNHDA and CDR2 SQIVND come from the germline V gene (reference sequence). V trimming: 5 bases; J trimming: 8 bases; junction bases outside the gene matches: 7. The CDR3 covers 13 residues. TCRdb re-derived calls from the reads in MiXCR, one entry per CDR3 protein. The repertoire holds some 700 distinct CDR3 sequences, with over 35% as singletons. This clonotype was counted at least ten times. The antigen is not known. Study-wide points: A difference was reportedly observed between T cell receptor repertoires inside liver allografts and those in peripheral blood.

The chain has TRBV19 and TRBJ1-1; TRBD1 agrees at 8 bases. This receptor was obtained from a human patient who had a liver transplant. The T cells may partly be graft donor cells. The DNA of the CDR3 is TGTGCCAGTAGTTTTTACAGGGGGGAGGAAGCTTTCTTT. Translation gives CASSFYRGEEAFF.